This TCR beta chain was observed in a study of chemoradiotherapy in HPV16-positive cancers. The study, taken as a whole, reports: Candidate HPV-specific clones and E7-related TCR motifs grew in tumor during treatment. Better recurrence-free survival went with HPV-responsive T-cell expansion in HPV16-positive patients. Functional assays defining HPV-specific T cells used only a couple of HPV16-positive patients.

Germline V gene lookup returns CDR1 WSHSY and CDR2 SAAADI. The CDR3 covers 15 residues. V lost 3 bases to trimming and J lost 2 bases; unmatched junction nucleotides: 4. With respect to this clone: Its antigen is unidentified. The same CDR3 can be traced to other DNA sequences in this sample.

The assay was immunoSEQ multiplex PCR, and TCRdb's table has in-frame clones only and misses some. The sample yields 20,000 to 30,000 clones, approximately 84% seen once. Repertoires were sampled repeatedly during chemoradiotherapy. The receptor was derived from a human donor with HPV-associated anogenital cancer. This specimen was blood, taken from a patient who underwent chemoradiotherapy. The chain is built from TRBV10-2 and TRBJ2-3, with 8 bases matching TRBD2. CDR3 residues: CASSETSGLTDTQYF. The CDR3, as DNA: TGCGCCAGCAGTGAAACTAGCGGTCTCACAGATACGCAGTATTTT.